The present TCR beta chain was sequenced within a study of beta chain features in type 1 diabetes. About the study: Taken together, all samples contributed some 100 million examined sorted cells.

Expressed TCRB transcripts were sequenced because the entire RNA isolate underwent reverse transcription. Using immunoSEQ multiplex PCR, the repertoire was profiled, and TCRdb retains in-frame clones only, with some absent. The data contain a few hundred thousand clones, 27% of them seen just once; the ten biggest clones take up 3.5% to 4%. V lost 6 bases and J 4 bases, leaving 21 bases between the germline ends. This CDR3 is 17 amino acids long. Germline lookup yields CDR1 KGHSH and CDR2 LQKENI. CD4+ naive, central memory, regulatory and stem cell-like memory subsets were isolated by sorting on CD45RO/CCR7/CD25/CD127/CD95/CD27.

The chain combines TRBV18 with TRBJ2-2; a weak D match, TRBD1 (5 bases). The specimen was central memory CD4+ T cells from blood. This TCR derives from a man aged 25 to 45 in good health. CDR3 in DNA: TGTGCCAGCTCTAAACCCTCGGGCGACAGTTTCACCGGGGAGCTGTTTTTT. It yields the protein CASSKPSGDSFTGELFF. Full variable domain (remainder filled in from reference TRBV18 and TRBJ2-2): NAGVMQNPRHLVRRRGQEARLRCSPMKGHSHVYWYRQLPEEGLKFMVYLQKENIIDESGMPKERFSAEFPKEGPSILRIQQVVRGDSAAYFCASSKPSGDSFTGELFFGEGSRLTVL.